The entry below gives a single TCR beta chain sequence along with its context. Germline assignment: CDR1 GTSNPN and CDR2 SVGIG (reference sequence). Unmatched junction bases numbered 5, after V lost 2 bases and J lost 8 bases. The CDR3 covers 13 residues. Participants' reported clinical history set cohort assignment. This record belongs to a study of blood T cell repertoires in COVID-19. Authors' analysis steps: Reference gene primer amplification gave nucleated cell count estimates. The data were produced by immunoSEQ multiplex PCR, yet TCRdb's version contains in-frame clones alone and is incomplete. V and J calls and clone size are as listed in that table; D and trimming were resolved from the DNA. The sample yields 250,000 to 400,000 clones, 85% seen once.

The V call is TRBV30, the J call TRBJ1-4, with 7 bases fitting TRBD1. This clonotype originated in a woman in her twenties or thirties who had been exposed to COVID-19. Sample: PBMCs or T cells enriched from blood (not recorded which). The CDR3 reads CAWSRDSREKLFF. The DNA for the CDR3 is TGTGCCTGGAGTCGGGACAGTCGGGAAAAACTGTTTTTT.